Listed below are T cell receptor beta chains from one sample, sequenced in a study of T-cell reconstitution after alpha-beta-depleted transplantation in children. MiXCR, applied by TCRdb to the PCR reads, yields one record per CDR3 protein. The table has about 210,000 distinct CDR3 sequences, around a sixth seen once. Material: PBMCs, mostly from graft donor cells, obtained 360 days after TCRalphabeta/CD19-depleted stem cell transplant. Receptor source: a male patient aged 2-15 years who had a stem cell transplant for acute lymphoblastic leukemia, so the T cells may come from the graft donor. Both conserved end residues are part of each CDR3. A D gene is named only where the DNA matches it firmly. Size tells how often a clone was seen (once, few, many) or the class of an expanded clone, and some rows leave it out.

.,.,TRBJ2-3,14,TRBV29-1,CSVEAGQGTDTQYF,TGCAGCGTCGAGGCGGGCCAAGGCACAGATACGCAGTATTTT
.,TRBD2,TRBJ2-3,16,TRBV7-2,CASSVTSGASTDTQYF,TGTGCCAGCAGCGTGACTAGCGGGGCGAGCACAGATACGCAGTATTTT
few,.,TRBJ2-2,14,TRBV11-2,CASSPSLGTGELFF,TGTGCCAGCAGCCCAAGCTTGGGAACCGGGGAGCTGTTTTTT
.,.,TRBJ2-5,13,TRBV18,CASSPPNTETQYF,TGTGCCAGCTCACCACCGAATACGGAGACCCAGTACTTC
few,.,TRBJ2-5,14,TRBV12-3/TRBV12-4,CASSLSQFQETQYF,TGTGCCAGCAGTTTGAGTCAGTTTCAAGAGACCCAGTACTTC
.,TRBD2,TRBJ2-3,17,TRBV5-1,CASSLEATSGSTDTQYF,TGCGCCAGCAGCTTGGAAGCGACTAGCGGATCCACAGATACGCAGTATTTT
.,.,TRBJ1-2,12,TRBV10-3,CAVEQTNYGYTF,TGTGCCGTCGAACAGACTAACTATGGCTACACCTTC
many,.,TRBJ2-1,15,TRBV3-1,CASSQDLLLGNEQFF,TGTGCCAGCAGCCAAGATCTTCTCCTGGGCAATGAGCAGTTCTTC
few,TRBD2,TRBJ2-3,17,TRBV12-3/TRBV12-4,CASSFLAGGQGTDTQYF,TGTGCCAGCAGTTTCCTAGCGGGGGGGCAGGGCACAGATACGCAGTATTTT
few,.,TRBJ1-1,16,TRBV12-3/TRBV12-4,CASSFQAAYMNTEAFF,TGTGCCAGCAGTTTCCAAGCAGCGTACATGAACACTGAAGCTTTCTTT
few,.,TRBJ2-6,15,TRBV3-1,CASSQDGSGANVLTF,TGTGCCAGCAGCCAAGACGGCTCTGGGGCCAACGTCCTGACTTTC
few,TRBD1,TRBJ2-7,14,TRBV28,CASSLRQGLYEQYF,TGTGCCAGCAGTTTGAGACAGGGGCTCTACGAGCAGTACTTC
few,.,TRBJ2-1,16,TRBV7-9,CASSHDNFRRPNEQFF,TGTGCCAGCAGCCACGATAATTTCCGGAGGCCGAATGAGCAGTTCTTC
.,TRBD2,TRBJ2-5,14,TRBV7-9,CAGQREGLGKTQYF,TGTGCCGGACAGCGGGAGGGCCTGGGGAAGACCCAGTACTTC